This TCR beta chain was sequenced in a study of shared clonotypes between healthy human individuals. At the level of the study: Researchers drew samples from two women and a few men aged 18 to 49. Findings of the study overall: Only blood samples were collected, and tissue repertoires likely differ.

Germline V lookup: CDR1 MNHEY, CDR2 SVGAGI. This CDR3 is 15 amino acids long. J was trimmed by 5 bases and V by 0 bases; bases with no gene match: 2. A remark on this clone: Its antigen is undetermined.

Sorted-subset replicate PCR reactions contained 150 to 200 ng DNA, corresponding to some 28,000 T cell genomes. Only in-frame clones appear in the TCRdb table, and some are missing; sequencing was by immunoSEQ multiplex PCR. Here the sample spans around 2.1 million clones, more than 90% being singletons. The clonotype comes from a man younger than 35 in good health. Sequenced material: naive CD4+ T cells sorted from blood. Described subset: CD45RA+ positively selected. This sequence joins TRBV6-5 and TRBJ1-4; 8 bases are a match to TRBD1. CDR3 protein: CASSYSDRGNEKLFF. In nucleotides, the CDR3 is TGTGCCAGCAGTTACTCCGACAGGGGCAATGAAAAACTGTTTTTT.